The rows below give T cell receptor beta chains drawn from one sample of a study of molecular identifiers for immune sequencing clone quantification. MiXCR, run by TCRdb on the PCR reads, gives a single entry per CDR3 protein. The sample lists roughly 320,000 distinct CDR3 sequences, roughly 23% occurring once. The sample taken for sequencing was naive CD8+ T cells from blood, with Jurkat cell RNA spiked in. The source of these receptors is a human donor in good health. Some libraries in this study had Jurkat cell RNA spiked in. Each CDR3 is given without its conserved first and last residue.

J gene | V gene | CDR3 protein
TRBJ2-3 | TRBV7-9 | ASSLASGGDTQY
TRBJ2-5 | TRBV7-2 | ASSLAQRSETQY
TRBJ1-2 | TRBV5-6 | ASSFSSLGGYGYT
TRBJ2-7 | TRBV27 | ASSSLAGVGEQY
TRBJ2-6 | TRBV5-6 | ASSFFAGAGANVLT
TRBJ2-3 | TRBV2 | ASHGTSGGPSTDTQY
TRBJ2-7 | TRBV5-6 | ASSFLTLGASYEQY
TRBJ2-2 | TRBV7-9 | ASSPGNTGELF
TRBJ1-1 | TRBV20-1 | SAHWTENTEAF
TRBJ1-4 | TRBV28 | ASSFIPEATNEKLF
TRBJ1-1 | TRBV4-3 | ASSTGRLNTEAF
TRBJ1-5 | TRBV29-1 | SVKQGWGQPQH
TRBJ1-4 | TRBV6-1 | ASSEDSQNEKLF
TRBJ2-5 | TRBV29-1 | SVTPPQETQY
TRBJ2-5 | TRBV4-1 | ASSQDPASGVETQY
TRBJ2-1 | TRBV20-1 | SARDSQVYEQF
TRBJ2-3 | TRBV4-1 | ASSQLAGGADTQY
TRBJ2-7 | TRBV20-1 | SARERGTSGGSSYEQY
TRBJ2-7 | TRBV27 | ASSLSPIYEQY
TRBJ1-5 | TRBV4-2 | ASSQDQGADREQPQH
TRBJ2-7 | TRBV4-3 | ASSQESRGTGDYEQY
TRBJ2-3 | TRBV30 | AWRTEVTDTQY
TRBJ1-1 | TRBV9 | ASSVGQGDTEAF